Here is one T cell receptor (beta chain) with its context. Method: immunoSEQ multiplex PCR; TCRdb's copy keeps in-frame clones and lacks some. The table records 35,000 or so clones, roughly 93% of them present only once. Germline V gene data show CDR1 as SGHDN and CDR2 as FVKESK. The V gene lost 2 bases and the J gene lost 6 bases, with 21 bases spanning the gap. The CDR3 is 17 residues long. The data were obtained in a study of T cell changes during pregnancy in multiple sclerosis. This specimen was peripheral blood, taken in the second trimester of pregnancy. This chain uses TRBV14 with TRBJ2-3; D is ambiguous. This TCR derives from a female donor in good health, enrolled as a control in a pregnancy study. CDR3 bases: TGTGCCAGCAGCCAAACCCCCATCATGAAGGCAGCGGATACGCAGTATTTT. Translating gives CASSQTPIMKAADTQYF.